These 14 T cell receptor beta chains originate from one sample sequenced in a study of blood T cells in healthy people across ages. Then a second PCR, running roughly 7 to 11 cycles, was carried out with a sample-barcoded 5' primer and a J-beta primer mix. TCRdb called the 5' RACE reads again in MiXCR, with one record for every CDR3 protein. This sample yields about 1.6 million distinct CDR3 sequences, of which 30% to 40% are seen a single time; about 10% belongs to the top ten. Sequencing input: blood. The receptor source for this set is a woman in her 30s in good health.

This rearrangement joins TRBV7-6 to TRBJ2-3; no firm D call. V gave up 3 bases and J gave up 4 bases, with 11 bases separating them. The CDR3 spans 14 residues. Germline V CDR1 and CDR2: SGHVS, FNYEAQ. CDR3 residues: CASSFSPGSDTQYF. The CDR3 region has the DNA TGTGCCAGCAGCTTTTCGCCCGGGTCAGATACGCAGTATTTT.

This clonotype was seen at least ten times. The chain recombines TRBV4-1 with TRBJ2-5; possibly TRBD2 for D (5 bases). The CDR3 is made up of 13 amino acids. V was trimmed by 3 bases and J by 5 bases, leaving 10 bases between them. The germline V gene encodes CDR1 MGHRA and CDR2 YSYEKL. The CDR3 DNA reads TGCGCCAGCAGCCAGGGGAGCTCGGAGACCCAGTACTTC. This gives the protein CASSQGSSETQYF.

The chain has TRBV5-1 and TRBJ1-3; tentative D call: TRBD1 (5 bases). Trimming left V 3 bases short and J 0 bases short, with 22 bases between. The V gene's germline CDR1 is SGHRS and CDR2 YFSETQ. The CDR3 consists of 19 residues. CDR3 protein: CASSSMPQQVPRSGNTIYF. The CDR3 nucleotides are TGCGCCAGCAGCTCGATGCCGCAACAGGTGCCTCGCTCTGGAAACACCATATATTTT.

The chain uses TRBV7-3 and TRBJ2-1; 10 bases line up with TRBD2. The germline V gene encodes CDR1 SGHTA and CDR2 FQGTGA. J gave up 8 bases and V 5 bases, and 12 bases lay outside the gene matches. This CDR3 comprises 16 residues. The CDR3 DNA is TGTGCCAGCAGCCTTCAGGGAGCGGGAGGGCCCTATGAGCAGTTCTTC. Protein: CASSLQGAGGPYEQFF.

The chain carries TRBV7-6 and TRBJ2-3; TRBD1 aligns across 9 bases. Trimming removed 5 bases from V and 4 bases from J; junction bases left unmatched: 10. Germline V gene lookup returns CDR1 SGHVS and CDR2 FNYEAQ. This CDR3 comprises 16 residues. This chain's CDR3 is CASSDRTGEVSDTQYF. CDR3 nucleotides: TGTGCCAGCAGCGATCGGACAGGGGAGGTTTCAGATACGCAGTATTTT.

This chain connects TRBV5-1 to TRBJ1-1, with TRBD1 identical over 7 bases. Germline V gene sequence: CDR1 SGHRS, CDR2 YFSETQ. The CDR3 consists of 17 residues. V gave up 1 base and J gave up 0 bases; unmatched junction bases: 9. The DNA of the CDR3 is TGCGCCAGCAGCTTGCGACTCACAGGGGACGTGAACACTGAAGCTTTCTTT. This translates into CASSLRLTGDVNTEAFF.

The chain recombines TRBV4-2 with TRBJ2-1; TRBD2 matches 8 bases. The CDR3 loop spans 15 amino acids. The germline V gene has CDR1 LGHNA and CDR2 YNFKEQ. The J segment lost 3 bases and the V segment lost 5 bases, leaving 6 bases of the junction unmatched. CDR3 nucleotides: TGTGCCAGCAGCTTACCCGGGACTAGCTACAATGAGCAGTTCTTC. The encoded protein is CASSLPGTSYNEQFF.

V and J are TRBV28 and TRBJ1-4, with TRBD1 matching over 10 bases. V shed 6 bases and J 13 bases; nucleotides not matched to a gene: 11. This CDR3 has 14 amino acids. In germline, CDR1 is MDHEN, CDR2 SYDVKM. The CDR3 here is CASRVPGQGPTLFF. CDR3 DNA sequence: TGTGCCAGCAGAGTCCCGGGACAGGGGCCAACACTGTTTTTT.

The V call is TRBV10-3, the J call TRBJ2-3; 14 bases match TRBD2. Germline CDR1 reads ENHRY; CDR2 reads SYGVKD. Losses at the gene ends were 4 bases for V and 2 bases for J; bases not matched to a gene: 2. The CDR3 runs to 16 residues. CDR3 in DNA: TGTGCCATCAGTGGGACTAGCGGGGGGAACACAGATACGCAGTATTTT. It codes for CAISGTSGGNTDTQYF.

This clonotype was found a few times. The chain recombines TRBV6-1 with TRBJ2-6, with 7 bases aligning to TRBD1. V shed 7 bases, J shed 1 base, and the junction held 13 bases outside the gene matches. This CDR3 spans 18 amino acids. Germline CDR1 reads MNHNS; CDR2 reads SASEGT. The chain's CDR3 is CASKRGLVTTSGANVLTF. CDR3 coding DNA: TGTGCCAGCAAAAGGGGGCTAGTTACCACGTCTGGGGCCAACGTCCTGACTTTC.

This clonotype was found a few times. This rearrangement joins TRBV7-3 to TRBJ2-1; D possibly corresponds to TRBD2 (5 bases). The germline V gene encodes CDR1 SGHTA and CDR2 FQGTGA. V lost 1 base and J lost 5, with 12 bases in between. The length of the CDR3 is 15 residues. The DNA for the CDR3 is TGTGCCAGCAGCTTAAGGAGAATCGGGGACAATGAGCAGTTCTTC. Protein sequence: CASSLRRIGDNEQFF. Based on the CDR3 plus reference TRBV7-3 and TRBJ2-1, the full variable domain is GAGVSQTPSNKVTEKGKYVELRCDPISGHTALYWYRQSLGQGPEFLIYFQGTGAADDSGLPNDRFFAVRPEGSVSTLKIQRTERGDSAVYLCASSLRRIGDNEQFFGPGTRLTVL.

V and J are TRBV12-3 or TRBV12-4 and TRBJ2-5, with D tentatively TRBD1 (5 bases). With 1 base removed from V and 5 bases from J, the gap between germline ends came to 14 bases. This CDR3 has 15 residues. CDR3 in amino acids: CASSLVGRVSETQYF. DNA for the CDR3: TGTGCCAGCAGTTTAGTTGGCAGGGTGTCTGAGACCCAGTACTTC.

The chain employs TRBV29-1 and TRBJ2-3; D perhaps matches TRBD2 (5 bases). The V end lost 2 bases, the J end lost 0 bases, and 18 bases lay between the germline ends. This CDR3 is built from 17 residues. CDR1 is SQVTM and CDR2 is ANQGSEA in the germline V gene. The CDR3 loop reads CSVERRNGYTSTDTQYF. For the CDR3, the DNA is TGCAGCGTTGAACGGAGGAACGGTTATACTAGCACAGATACGCAGTATTTT.

The CDR3 bases are TGTGCCACCAGTGATTTCCCTGGGTCAGAAGATACGCAGTATTTT. Its protein product is CATSDFPGSEDTQYF. The V gene is TRBV24-1, the J gene TRBJ2-3; no firm D call. This CDR3 contains 15 residues. Deletions cut 1 base from V and 5 bases from J, with 12 bases between. Germline V lookup: CDR1 KGHDR, CDR2 SFDVKD.